This is a list of T cell receptor beta chains from one sample in a study of cytomegalovirus exposure and HLA in healthy donors. Here immunoSEQ multiplex PCR was the method, and the copy in TCRdb shows in-frame clones only, minus some. The sample carries roughly 80,000 clones, over 60% recorded once. Material for sequencing was PBMCs. The receptors stem from a male donor in good health and CMV-seropositive. CDR3s include the opening cysteine and the closing phenylalanine or tryptophan. A D gene is named only where the DNA matches it firmly. Rows give clone size only sometimes, using once, few, many, or a class for an expanded clone.

. TRBJ2-7 TRBD1 TRBV11-3 TGTGCCAGCGGGGAAAGCCGGGACAGGGTTCGCGAGCAGTACTTC CASGESRDRVREQYF
. TRBJ2-1 TRBD2 TRBV28 TGTGCCAGCAGTTTAGGAGCGGGGGTTTACAATGAGCAGTTCTTC CASSLGAGVYNEQFF
. TRBJ2-5 TRBD1 TRBV5-6 TGTGCCAGCAGCTTGGGGCGGACAGGTCAAGAGACCCAGTACTTC CASSLGRTGQETQYF
. TRBJ2-7 . TRBV30 TGTGCCTGGAGCACCGGGGATGGGAATAGCGCGCTGTGGTCCGAGCAGTACTTC CAWSTGDGNSALWSEQYF
. TRBJ2-3 TRBD1 TRBV7-2 TGTGCCAGCAGCTTAACGGACAGGCCCCCGGTGGATACGCAGTATTTT CASSLTDRPPVDTQYF
. TRBJ1-2 TRBD1 TRBV5-4 TGTGCCAGCAGCACGACAGGGGGCTATGGCTACACCTTC CASSTTGGYGYTF
. TRBJ2-7 TRBD1 TRBV5-6 TGTGCCAGCAGATTACAGGGGTACGAGCAGTACTTC CASRLQGYEQYF
. TRBJ2-2 . TRBV6-1 TGTGCCAGCAGTGGCAGACTGAACACCGGGGAGCTGTTTTTT CASSGRLNTGELFF
. TRBJ1-2 . TRBV6-1 TGTGCCAGCAGTGAATCCGTGAACTATGGCTACACCTTC CASSESVNYGYTF
. TRBJ2-2 TRBD1 TRBV25-1 TGTGCCAGCAGTGAAACAGGGGTGAACACCGGGGAGCTGTTTTTT CASSETGVNTGELFF
. TRBJ2-3 . TRBV7-8 TGTGCCAGCACTGCGCTAGGGAGCAGCACAGATACGCAGTATTTT CASTALGSSTDTQYF
. TRBJ2-1 . TRBV27 TGTGCCAGCAGTTACGGAGTTGAAGGTGAGCAGTTCTTC CASSYGVEGEQFF
. TRBJ2-5 . TRBV25-1 TGTGCCAGCAGTCCCACCGGGGAATCTTCCCAGTACTTC CASSPTGESSQYF
. TRBJ2-7 . TRBV5-8 TGTGCCAGCAGCTTGGCCAAGGTCCTGGCAGGGGAAGACGAGCAGTACTTC CASSLAKVLAGEDEQYF
once TRBJ2-5 . TRBV7-6 TGTGCCAGCAGCTTATTCCGGGAGACCCAGTACTTC CASSLFRETQYF
. TRBJ2-1 TRBD2 TRBV10-3 TGTGCCATCAGCCCTACGGGGGGGCAGCGTGAGCAGTTCTTC CAISPTGGQREQFF
. TRBJ2-1 . TRBV12-5 TGTGCTAGTGGTCTAGACACCCAGGGTTACAATGAGCAGTTCTTC CASGLDTQGYNEQFF
. TRBJ2-7 . TRBV18 TGTGCCAGCTCACCAGGACGGGGCTCCTACGAGCAGTACTTC CASSPGRGSYEQYF
. TRBJ2-7 TRBD1 TRBV6-1 TGTGCCAGCAGTGGGACAGGGGGGGTCCAGGAGCAGTACTTC CASSGTGGVQEQYF
few TRBJ2-5 TRBD2 TRBV5-1 TGCGCCAGCAGCTTTAGCGGGGGCCAAGAGACCCAGTACTTC CASSFSGGQETQYF
few TRBJ1-2 . TRBV14 TGTGCCAGCAGCCCGTACAGGGCCCTCTTGGCCCGTAACTATGGCTACACCTTC CASSPYRALLARNYGYTF
. TRBJ2-7 . TRBV29-1 TGCAGCGTTGAAGGTCCCACCTACGAGCAGTACTTC CSVEGPTYEQYF
. TRBJ2-7 . TRBV28 TGTGCCAGCAGCCCTTCTGGGGCTGACTCCTACGAGCAGTACTTC CASSPSGADSYEQYF